This T cell receptor (beta chain) was obtained from a study of T cells in women clearing cervical HPV infection. Study background: HLA type could not be excluded as a confounder.

TCR beta CDR3 amplified by multiplex PCR from approximately 1,200 ng genomic DNA. Produced via immunoSEQ multiplex PCR; TCRdb's table is partial and in-frame only. This sample's table has approximately 49,000 clones. As concerns this clone: The CDR3 end falls 3 residues outside the read, so it is completed with the germline J gene.

This CDR3 contains 16 residues. Trimming took 6 bases from V and 0 from J; bases not matched to a gene: 8. The germline gives CDR1 LNHDA, CDR2 SQIVND (reference sequence). The sequence was collected from a woman between 18 and 70 years old with a cervical HPV16 infection that either progressed to CIN3+ or cleared (not recorded which). The chain is built from TRBV19 and TRBJ1-5; 7 positions match TRBD1. Sequencing input: blood buffy coat. The CDR3 DNA, read in part, is TGTGCCAGTAGGCCTTTAACAGGGGATAGCAATCAGCCC. It codes for CASRPLTGDSNQP. The whole CDR3 sequence is CASRPLTGDSNQPQHF.